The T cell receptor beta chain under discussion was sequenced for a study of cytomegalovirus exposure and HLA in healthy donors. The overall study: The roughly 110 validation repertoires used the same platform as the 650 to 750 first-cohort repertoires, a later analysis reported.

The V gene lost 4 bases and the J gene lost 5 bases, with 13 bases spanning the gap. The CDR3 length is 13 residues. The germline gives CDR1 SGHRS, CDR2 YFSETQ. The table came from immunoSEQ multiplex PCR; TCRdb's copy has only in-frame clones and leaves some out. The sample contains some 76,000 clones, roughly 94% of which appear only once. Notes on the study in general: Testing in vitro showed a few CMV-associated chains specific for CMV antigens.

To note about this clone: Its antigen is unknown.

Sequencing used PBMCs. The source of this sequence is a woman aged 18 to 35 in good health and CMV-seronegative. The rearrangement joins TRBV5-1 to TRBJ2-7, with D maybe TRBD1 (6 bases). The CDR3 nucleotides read TGCGCCAGCAGCACCTCCACAGGGAACGAGCAGTACTTC. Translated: CASSTSTGNEQYF. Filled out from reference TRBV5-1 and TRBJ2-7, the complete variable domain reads KAGVTQTPRYLIKTRGQQVTLSCSPISGHRSVSWYQQTPGQGLQFLFEYFSETQRNKGNFPGRFSGRQFSNSRSEMNVSTLELGDSALYLCASSTSTGNEQYFGPGTRLTVT.